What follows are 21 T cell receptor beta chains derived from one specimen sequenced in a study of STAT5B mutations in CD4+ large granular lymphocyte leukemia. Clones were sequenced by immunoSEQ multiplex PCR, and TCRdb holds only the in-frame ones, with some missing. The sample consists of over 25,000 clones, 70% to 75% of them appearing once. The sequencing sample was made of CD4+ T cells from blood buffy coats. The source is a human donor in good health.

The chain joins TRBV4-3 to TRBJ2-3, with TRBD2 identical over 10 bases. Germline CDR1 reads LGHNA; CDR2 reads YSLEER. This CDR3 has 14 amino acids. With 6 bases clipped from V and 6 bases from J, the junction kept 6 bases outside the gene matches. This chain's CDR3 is CASSRLAGYDTQYF. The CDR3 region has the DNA TGCGCCAGCAGTAGACTAGCGGGCTACGATACGCAGTATTTT.

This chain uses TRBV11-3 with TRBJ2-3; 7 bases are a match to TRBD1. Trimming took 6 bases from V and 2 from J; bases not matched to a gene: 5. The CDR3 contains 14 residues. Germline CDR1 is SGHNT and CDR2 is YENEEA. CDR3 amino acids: CASRKGQTTDTQYF. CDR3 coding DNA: TGTGCCAGCAGAAAGGGACAGACCACAGATACGCAGTATTTT.

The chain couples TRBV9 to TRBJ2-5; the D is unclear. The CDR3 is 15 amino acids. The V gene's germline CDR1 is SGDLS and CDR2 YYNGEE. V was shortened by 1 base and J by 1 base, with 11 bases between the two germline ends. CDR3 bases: TGTGCCAGCAGCGTATTGGGTGGGCCCCAAGAGACCCAGTACTTC. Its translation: CASSVLGGPQETQYF. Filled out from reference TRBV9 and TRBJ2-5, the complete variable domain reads DSGVTQTPKHLITATGQRVTLRCSPRSGDLSVYWYQQSLDQGLQFLIQYYNGEERAKGNILERFSAQQFPDLHSELNLSSLELGDSALYFCASSVLGGPQETQYFGPGTRLLVL.

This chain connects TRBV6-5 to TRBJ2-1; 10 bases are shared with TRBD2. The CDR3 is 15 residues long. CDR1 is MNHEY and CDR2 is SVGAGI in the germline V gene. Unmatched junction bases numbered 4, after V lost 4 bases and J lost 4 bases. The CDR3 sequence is CASSFSGGSYNEQFF. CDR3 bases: TGTGCCAGCAGTTTTAGCGGGGGGTCGTACAATGAGCAGTTCTTC.

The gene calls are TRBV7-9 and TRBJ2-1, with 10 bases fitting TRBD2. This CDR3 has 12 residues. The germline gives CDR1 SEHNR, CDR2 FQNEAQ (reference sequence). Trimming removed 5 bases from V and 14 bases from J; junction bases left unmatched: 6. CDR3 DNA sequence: TGTGCCAGCAGCGACAATAGCGGGAGGAAGTTCTTC. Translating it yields CASSDNSGRKFF.

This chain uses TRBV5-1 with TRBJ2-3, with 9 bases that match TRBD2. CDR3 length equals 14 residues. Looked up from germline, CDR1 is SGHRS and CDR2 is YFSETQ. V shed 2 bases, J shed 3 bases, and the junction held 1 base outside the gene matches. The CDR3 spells CASSFGLATDTQYF. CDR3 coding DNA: TGCGCCAGCAGCTTCGGACTAGCGACAGATACGCAGTATTTT. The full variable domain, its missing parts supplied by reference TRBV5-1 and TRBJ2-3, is KAGVTQTPRYLIKTRGQQVTLSCSPISGHRSVSWYQQTPGQGLQFLFEYFSETQRNKGNFPGRFSGRQFSNSRSEMNVSTLELGDSALYLCASSFGLATDTQYFGPGTRLTVL.

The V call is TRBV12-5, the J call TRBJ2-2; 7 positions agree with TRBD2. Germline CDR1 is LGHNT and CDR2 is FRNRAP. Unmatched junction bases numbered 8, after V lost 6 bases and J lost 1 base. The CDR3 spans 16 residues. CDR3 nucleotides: TGTGCTAGTGGCGTGAGCCTAGCGGTGAACACCGGGGAGCTGTTTTTT. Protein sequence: CASGVSLAVNTGELFF.

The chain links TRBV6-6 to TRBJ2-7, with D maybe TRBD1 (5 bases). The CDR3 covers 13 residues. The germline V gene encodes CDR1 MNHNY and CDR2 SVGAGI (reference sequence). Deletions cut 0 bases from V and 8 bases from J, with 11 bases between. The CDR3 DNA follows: TGTGCCAGCAGTTACTCAGACAGAGTTCAGCAGTACTTC. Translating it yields CASSYSDRVQQYF.

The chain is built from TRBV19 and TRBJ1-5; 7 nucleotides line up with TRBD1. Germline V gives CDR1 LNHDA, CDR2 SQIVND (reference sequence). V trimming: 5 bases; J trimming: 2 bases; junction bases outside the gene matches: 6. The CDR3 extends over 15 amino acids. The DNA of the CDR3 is TGTGCCAGTAGTGGGGACGGACAGGGCAATCAGCCCCAGCATTTT. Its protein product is CASSGDGQGNQPQHF.

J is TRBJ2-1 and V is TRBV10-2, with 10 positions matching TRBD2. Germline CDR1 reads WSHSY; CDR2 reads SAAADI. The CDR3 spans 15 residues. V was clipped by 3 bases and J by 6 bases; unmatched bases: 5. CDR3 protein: CASSDQRGGFNEQFF. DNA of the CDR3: TGCGCCAGCAGTGATCAGCGGGGGGGTTTCAATGAGCAGTTCTTC.

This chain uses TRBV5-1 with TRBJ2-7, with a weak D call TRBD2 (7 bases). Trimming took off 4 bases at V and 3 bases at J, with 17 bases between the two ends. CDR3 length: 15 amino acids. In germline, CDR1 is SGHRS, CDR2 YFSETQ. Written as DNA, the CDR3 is TGCGCCAGCAGCGTTGGGGCGGGGGCGATCTACGAGCAGTACTTC. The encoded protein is CASSVGAGAIYEQYF.

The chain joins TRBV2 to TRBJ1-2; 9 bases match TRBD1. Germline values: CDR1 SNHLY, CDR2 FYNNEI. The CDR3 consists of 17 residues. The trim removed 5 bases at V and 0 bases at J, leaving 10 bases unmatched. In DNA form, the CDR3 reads TGTGCCAGCAGTACACTACTGGGACAGGGAGCTAACTATGGCTACACCTTC. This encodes CASSTLLGQGANYGYTF.

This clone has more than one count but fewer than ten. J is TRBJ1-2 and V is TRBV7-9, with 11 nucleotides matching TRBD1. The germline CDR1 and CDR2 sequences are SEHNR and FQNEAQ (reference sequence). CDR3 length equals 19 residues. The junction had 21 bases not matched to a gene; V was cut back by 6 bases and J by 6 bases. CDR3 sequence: CASRGKGGGTGGARDGYTF. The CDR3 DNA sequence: TGTGCCAGCAGAGGTAAAGGCGGCGGGACAGGGGGTGCGCGCGATGGCTACACCTTC.

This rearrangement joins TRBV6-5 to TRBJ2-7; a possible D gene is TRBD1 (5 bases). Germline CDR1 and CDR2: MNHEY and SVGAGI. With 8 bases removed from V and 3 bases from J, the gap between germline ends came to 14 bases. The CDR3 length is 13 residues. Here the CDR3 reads CASAKSRVYEQYF. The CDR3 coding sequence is TGTGCCAGCGCGAAATCCAGGGTCTACGAGCAGTACTTC.

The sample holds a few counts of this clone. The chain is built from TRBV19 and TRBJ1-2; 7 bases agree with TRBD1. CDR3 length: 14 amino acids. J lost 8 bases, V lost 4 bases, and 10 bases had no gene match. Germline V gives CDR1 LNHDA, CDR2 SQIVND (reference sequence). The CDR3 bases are TGTGCCAGTAGTACCAATGGACAGGTTGAGGGCTACACCTTC. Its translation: CASSTNGQVEGYTF.

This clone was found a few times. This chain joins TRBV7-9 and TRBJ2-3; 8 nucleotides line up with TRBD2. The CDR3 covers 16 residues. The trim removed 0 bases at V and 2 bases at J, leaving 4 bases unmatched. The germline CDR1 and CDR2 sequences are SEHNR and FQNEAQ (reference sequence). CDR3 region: CASSLASGVITDTQYF. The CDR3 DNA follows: TGTGCCAGCAGCTTAGCTAGCGGGGTTATCACAGATACGCAGTATTTT.

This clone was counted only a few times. The CDR3 is CSVVGGGETQYF. The CDR3, as DNA: TGCAGCGTTGTAGGAGGGGGAGAGACCCAGTACTTC. The chain joins TRBV29-1 to TRBJ2-5, with D tentatively TRBD1 or TRBD2 (6 bases each). The CDR3 contains 12 residues. Germline CDR1 is SQVTM and CDR2 is ANQGSEA. Trimming took 4 bases from V and 4 from J, leaving 10 bases between them.

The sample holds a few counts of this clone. CDR3: CATLVGDSKAFF. The DNA for the CDR3 is TGTGCCACCCTCGTAGGGGACAGTAAAGCTTTCTTT. This chain connects TRBV19 to TRBJ1-1; 7 bases line up with TRBD1. The germline V gene encodes CDR1 LNHDA and CDR2 SQIVND (reference sequence). This CDR3 contains 12 residues. Germline trimming cut 10 bases from V and 9 bases from J; bases unmatched to any gene: 11.

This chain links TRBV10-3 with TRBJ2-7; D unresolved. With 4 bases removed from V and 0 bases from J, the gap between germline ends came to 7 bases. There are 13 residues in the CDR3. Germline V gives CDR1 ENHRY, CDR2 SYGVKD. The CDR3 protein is CAISGRLSYEQYF. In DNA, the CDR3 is TGTGCCATCAGTGGTCGCCTCTCCTACGAGCAGTACTTC.

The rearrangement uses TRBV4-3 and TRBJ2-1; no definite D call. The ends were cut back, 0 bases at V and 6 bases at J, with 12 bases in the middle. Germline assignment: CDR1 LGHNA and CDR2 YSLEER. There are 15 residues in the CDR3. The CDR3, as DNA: TGCGCCAGCAGCCAAGAGCGTTCATTTCCCAATGAGCAGTTCTTC. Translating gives CASSQERSFPNEQFF.

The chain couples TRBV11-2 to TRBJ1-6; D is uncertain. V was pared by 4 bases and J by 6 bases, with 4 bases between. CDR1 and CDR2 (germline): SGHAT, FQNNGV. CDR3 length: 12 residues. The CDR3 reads CASSYSNSPLHF. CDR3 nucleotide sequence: TGTGCCAGCAGCTACAGTAATTCACCCCTCCACTTT.